The source of this T cell receptor beta chain is a study of T cells in Graves' hyperthyroidism and ophthalmopathy. RNA transcripts yielded amplified TCR beta CDR3 regions. A first-round RT-PCR of the TCR CDR3 used the HTBI primer set. Each CDR3 protein gets one entry after TCRdb re-called the multiplex PCR reads with MiXCR. The sample has around 350,000 distinct CDR3 sequences, roughly 13% seen once; the top ten hold 9.2%. The V gene end was trimmed by 7 bases and the J gene end by 10 bases; junction bases not matched to a gene: 10. Germline CDR1 reads MDHEN; CDR2 reads SYDVKM. The CDR3 covers 15 residues.

Input material: blood. The sequence derives from a young woman with Graves' hyperthyroidism. The chain recombines TRBV28 with TRBJ1-6, with 10 bases that match TRBD1. The CDR3 is CASTSPGQGSSPLHF. CDR3 in DNA: TGTGCCAGCACCTCACCGGGACAGGGGTCGTCACCCCTCCACTTT.